This T cell receptor beta chain derives from a study of T cell repertoires in cytomegalovirus infection. The overall study: In the study, CMV epitopes included recently identified HLA-C-restricted and well-studied HLA-B-restricted ones. CMV infection and matching HLA type were both indicated by public TCR beta signatures. Study-wide results and limits: Cumulative public TCR beta family frequency identified CMV carriers with the relevant HLA. CMV-specific HLA-C-restricted TCR beta clonotypes dominated the ex vivo response.

Regarding this clonotype: The antigen remains undetermined.

Germline-derived CDR1 and CDR2 are SQVTM and ANQGSEA. The CDR3 extends over 13 amino acids. V lost 4 bases to trimming and J lost 1 base; unmatched junction nucleotides: 3. TCRdb re-called the reads with MiXCR, one entry per CDR3 protein. The table lists about 920,000 distinct CDR3 sequences, around 30% of them singletons. The sequenced sample was cultured CD8+ T cells from PBMCs, obtained from culture after CMV antigen stimulation. The V gene is TRBV29-1, the J gene TRBJ1-1, with TRBD1 matching 7 bases. The sequence derives from a human donor in good health (CMV status not recorded). Some clones in this sample may be carry-over from other donors' samples. The DNA for the CDR3 is TGCAGCGTTGTGGGACAGCAGAACACTGAAGCTTTCTTT. Translated: CSVVGQQNTEAFF.